This T cell receptor beta chain was sequenced for a study of T cells after yellow fever vaccination (dated 2019 in TCRdb). Some background on the complete study: Libraries from fractions with low cell numbers were prepared with the SMART-Seq v4 Ultra Low Input RNA kit. To follow T-cell clones before and after both primary and booster YFV17D yellow fever vaccination, bulk TCR alpha and beta repertoires underwent longitudinal sequencing. Two healthy male donors, one aged 18 to 29 and one aged 30 to 39 years, were included in the cohort. Blood was drawn at multiple timepoints before and after primary and secondary immunization, with bulk PBMC replicates and cell subsets isolated. Study-wide findings and limitations: A small share of clonotypes was detected in both CD4 and CD8 compartments, with the overlap likely arising from convergent recombination. Compared with the primary T-cell response, the secondary T-cell response was faster but weaker, reaching its peak on day 5 rather than on day 15. Most clones expanded after primary vaccination (around 96% of CD4 and 80% to 90% of CD8) were re-detected after the booster, suggesting that broad memory maintenance occurred. Because the study included only a couple of donors, the extent to which the findings can be generalized is limited. Computational filtering was needed because FACS-sorted repertoires could contain abundant contaminating clonotypes from the bulk population.

The table lists this clonotype with a few counts. Its recognized antigen is unknown. No base quality values were provided; no much bigger clone lies one nucleotide off. The sequencer listed for this sample is Illumina NovaSeq 6000. TCR cDNA was synthesized by 5'RACE template switching, which introduced a universal primer site and unique molecular identifiers. Priming for cDNA synthesis came from both the TCR alpha and TCR beta constant segments. Library amplification used two PCR steps, and the second PCR step added sample barcodes and sequencing adapters. Sequencing of libraries was done on Illumina HiSeq 2500 (2x100 bp) or NovaSeq (2x150 bp). In the paper's pipeline: Demultiplexing of reads and collapsing into UMI consensus sequences were performed with MIGEC, and V(D)J alignment was carried out with MiXCR. Vaccine-responding clonotypes were defined with edgeR using replicate PBMC samples, requiring FDR below 0.01 and a log2 fold change above 5 up to day 15. Each bulk clonotype was labeled CD4 or CD8 based on which sequenced repertoire, CD4 or CD8, contained the clonotype at higher abundance. Using fastp at Q25 and MiXCR, TCRdb reprocessed the public reads and kept productive beta chains. Each entry is one CDR3 protein sequence, shown with its most common DNA and genes. Clone size and V and J calls follow TCRdb, not the original study. The sample table records 100,000 to 150,000 distinct CDR3 sequences; about 16% of these occur just once. The top ten hold roughly 47% of the sample.

This sample's treatment or condition label indicates: live attenuated yellow fever vaccine strain. A standard Ficoll-Paque protocol was used to isolate PBMCs from peripheral blood. Dynabeads CD4 and CD8 positive selection kits were used to isolate CD4 and CD8 T-cell fractions. TriZol was used to extract RNA from bulk PBMCs, CD4 and CD8 fractions, and dextramer-positive and dextramer-negative fractions. The junction shows trimming of 4 bases on V and 4 bases on J, and the gene matches do not reach 7 bases of it. Taken from cysteine to phenylalanine, the CDR3 has 15 residues. Solely the CDR3 DNA is kept, with 45 bases framed from the first base. The germline V gene (reference sequence) yields SEHNR for CDR1 and FQNEAQ for CDR2.

Source: CD8+ T cells sorted from PBMCs, taken 5 days after the yellow fever booster vaccination. This TCR came from a man aged 18 to 29 who received the YFV17D yellow fever vaccine. Recombination linked TRBV7-9 to TRBJ2-1, with 7 bases matching TRBD2. The nucleotides are TGTGCCAGCAGCTCCTTACGGGGGGTATACAATGAGCAGTTCTTC. Translation gives CASSSLRGVYNEQFF.